Below are 11 T cell receptor beta chains sequenced from a single sample in a study of T cell responses to AZD1222 COVID-19 vaccine. Repertoires were generated with immunoSEQ multiplex PCR, while TCRdb's copy carries only in-frame clones and drops some. The table records more than 110,000 clones, roughly 90% of them present only once. This specimen was peripheral blood, taken on day 0 of AZD1222 vaccination. The receptors shown here come from an adult in good health.

The chain couples TRBV6-6 to TRBJ2-7, with 10 bases lining up with TRBD1. V dropped 5 bases and J dropped 5; count of bases not matched to a gene: 9. CDR3 length: 15 amino acids. Germline assignment: CDR1 MNHNY and CDR2 SVGAGI (reference sequence). The CDR3 sequence: CASSRGGTGADEQYF. CDR3 in DNA: TGTGCCAGCAGTCGGGGGGGGACAGGGGCTGACGAGCAGTACTTC.

The chain links TRBV6-5 to TRBJ2-5; 10 bases are shared with TRBD2. The CDR3 is 16 amino acids. Germline trimming cut 2 bases from V and 5 bases from J; bases unmatched to any gene: 8. Germline V gene data show CDR1 as MNHEY and CDR2 as SVGAGI. The DNA for the CDR3 is TGTGCCAGCAGTTACGGCACTAGCGGGAATTGGGAGACCCAGTACTTC. Protein sequence: CASSYGTSGNWETQYF.

The CDR3 sequence is CASSWGLAGTNEQFF. The DNA of the CDR3 is TGTGCCAGCAGCTGGGGACTAGCGGGAACCAATGAGCAGTTCTTC. The chain couples TRBV5-4 to TRBJ2-1, with 13 bases that match TRBD2. The CDR3 is made up of 15 amino acids. Germline CDR1 is SGHNT and CDR2 is YYREEE (reference sequence). J was trimmed by 6 bases and V by 3 bases; bases with no gene match: 3.

The chain has TRBV6-2 or TRBV6-3 and TRBJ2-1; 12 bases agree with TRBD2. The germline V gene encodes CDR1 MNHEY and CDR2 SVGEGT. CDR3 length: 16 residues. V shed 5 bases, J shed 0 bases, and the junction held 2 bases outside the gene matches. The CDR3 DNA sequence: TGTGCCAGCAGTCAGACTAGCGGGGGCTCCTACAATGAGCAGTTCTTC. Its protein is CASSQTSGGSYNEQFF.

The chain uses TRBV30 and TRBJ2-1; TRBD2 aligns across 16 bases. The CDR3 is 16 residues long. Looked up from germline, CDR1 is GTSNPN and CDR2 is SVGIG (reference sequence). V lost 7 bases, J lost 1 base, and 4 bases stayed unmatched. CDR3 nucleotide sequence: TGTGCCTTGGGACTAGCGGGAGGGTCGTCCTACAATGAGCAGTTCTTC. This sequence encodes CALGLAGGSSYNEQFF. Variable domain in full (rest from reference TRBV30 and TRBJ2-1): SQTIHQWPATLVQPVGSPLSLECTVEGTSNPNLYWYRQAAGRGLQLLFYSVGIGQISSEVPQNLSASRPQDRQFILSSKKLLLSDSGFYLCALGLAGGSSYNEQFFGPGTRLTVL.

CDR3 sequence reads: CASGSEGQETQYF. CDR3 in DNA: TGTGCCAGCGGGTCCGAGGGCCAAGAGACCCAGTACTTC. V usage is TRBV7-6 and J usage is TRBJ2-5; D perhaps matches TRBD2 (5 bases). The CDR3 covers 13 residues. V dropped 8 bases and J dropped 1 base, with 11 bases sitting between them. Looked up from germline, CDR1 is SGHVS and CDR2 is FNYEAQ.

The chain links TRBV4-1 to TRBJ2-5, with 10 nucleotides matching TRBD2. Germline V CDR1 and CDR2: MGHRA, YSYEKL. CDR3 length equals 16 residues. J lost 3 bases, V lost 3 bases, and 7 bases had no gene match. As DNA, the CDR3 is TGCGCCAGCAGCCATCACCGACTAGCGGGTGAAGAGACCCAGTACTTC. This gives the protein CASSHHRLAGEETQYF.

The chain employs TRBV4-1 and TRBJ1-3; no clear D. Germline V gene sequence: CDR1 MGHRA, CDR2 YSYEKL. CDR3 length equals 16 residues. V gave up 2 bases and J gave up 5 bases, with 16 bases separating them. This chain's CDR3 is CASSQPRRRLRNTIYF. In DNA, the CDR3 is TGCGCCAGCAGCCAACCCCGACGCCGGTTGCGAAACACCATATATTTT.

The chain has TRBV29-1 and TRBJ2-5; TRBD1 agrees at 8 bases. Trimming took 8 bases from V and 2 from J; bases not matched to a gene: 4. This CDR3 is 12 amino acids long. CDR1 and CDR2 from the germline V gene are SQVTM and ANQGSEA. This chain's CDR3 is CSKRTGQETQYF. CDR3 DNA sequence: TGCAGCAAAAGGACAGGGCAAGAGACCCAGTACTTC.

The rearrangement links TRBV19 to TRBJ2-5, with D unresolved. Trimming left V 3 bases short and J 4 bases short, with 12 bases between. Germline V gene data show CDR1 as LNHDA and CDR2 as SQIVND (reference sequence). The CDR3 sequence is 14 residues long. The CDR3 sequence: CASSIQPLGETQYF. CDR3 nucleotide sequence: TGTGCCAGTAGTATCCAGCCCTTGGGAGAGACCCAGTACTTC.

The J gene is TRBJ2-2, the V gene TRBV18; D is perhaps TRBD2 (5 bases). Between the trimmed V and J ends, which lost 0 bases and 2 bases, there was a span of 13 bases. The CDR3 sequence is 17 residues long. The germline gives CDR1 KGHSH, CDR2 LQKENI. The CDR3 bases are TGTGCCAGCTCACCACCGGATCTAGCCTTTAACACCGGGGAGCTGTTTTTT. This encodes CASSPPDLAFNTGELFF.